A single sample is the source of the 31 T cell receptor beta chains below, sequenced in a study of control samples from healthy donors and cancer patients (dated by TCRdb to the early 2020s). Preparation of the library involved the immunoSEQ multiplex PCR assay. Imported from immuneACCESS, the table was reduced by TCRdb to in-frame sequences with V and J called. These copies leave out some clones; in studies compared against another copy, an unresolved V gene accounts for under half, and the cause of the remainder is not known. For this sample the table gives approximately 160,000 clones, of which around 93% were detected only once. In total, the top ten clones hold about 4% of the sample. Source material: blood. The receptors stem from a woman aged 60-70 years in good health.

The chain carries TRBV9 and TRBJ2-7; the D gene is possibly TRBD1 (6 bases). Germline V gene sequence: CDR1 SGDLS, CDR2 YYNGEE. V lost 0 bases and J lost 2, with 12 bases in between. The CDR3 runs to 15 residues. CDR3 sequence: CASSVEEAGAYEQYF. For the CDR3, the DNA is TGTGCCAGCAGCGTAGAGGAGGCAGGGGCCTACGAGCAGTACTTC.

This clone was counted once. This rearrangement joins TRBV6-2 or TRBV6-3 to TRBJ2-5; 8 bases line up with TRBD1. This CDR3 comprises 16 residues. Germline V gives CDR1 MNHEY, CDR2 SVGEGT. After removal of 6 bases from V and 5 bases from J, the junction contained 14 bases not matched to a gene. The CDR3 nucleotides are TGTGCCAGCAGCCCGTACCGGACAGGGCAGACGGAGACCCAGTACTTC. Residues: CASSPYRTGQTETQYF.

The chain couples TRBV12-1 to TRBJ2-1; TRBD1, the table's D call, lacks a check against the DNA. TRBV12-1 represents a pseudogene. This CDR3 region has 19 residues. The CDR3 DNA follows: TGTGCCAGCAGCTTTGTCCTCTCGGTCGGGACAGAGCAATTCAATGAGCAGTTCTTC. This gives the protein CASSFVLSVGTEQFNEQFF.

The rearrangement joins TRBV12-5 to TRBJ2-5; TRBD1 is a possible D gene (6 bases). Trimming cost V 1 base and J 7 bases, with 19 bases left between them. The CDR3 covers 16 residues. Germline values: CDR1 LGHNT, CDR2 FRNRAP. For the CDR3, the DNA is TGTGCTAGTGGTTTGGGCGGACAGAGAGAGGACGGGACCCAGTACTTC. This translates into CASGLGGQREDGTQYF.

J is TRBJ2-5 and V is TRBV5-6; D gene unclear. The V end lost 2 bases, the J end lost 5 bases, and 4 bases lay between the germline ends. The CDR3 contains 11 residues. Germline V gene sequence: CDR1 SGHDT, CDR2 YYEEEE. This CDR3 reads CASSFRETQYF. The CDR3 nucleotides read TGTGCCAGCAGCTTTCGGGAGACCCAGTACTTC. Filled out from reference TRBV5-6 and TRBJ2-5, the complete variable domain reads DAGVTQSPTHLIKTRGQQVTLRCSPKSGHDTVSWYQQALGQGPQFIFQYYEEEERQRGNFPDRFSGHQFPNYSSELNVNALLLGDSALYLCASSFRETQYFGPGTRLLVL.

The chain uses TRBV30 and TRBJ1-6; unclear D gene. Trimming took 0 bases from V and 7 from J, leaving 10 bases between them. Germline CDR1 reads GTSNPN; CDR2 reads SVGIG (reference sequence). The CDR3 is made up of 14 amino acids. The CDR3 DNA follows: TGTGCCTGGAGTGTAGAAGGATTCAATTCACCCCTCCACTTT. The encoded protein is CAWSVEGFNSPLHF.

The rearrangement joins TRBV6-2 or TRBV6-3 to TRBJ2-2; D gene ambiguous. CDR3 length: 13 amino acids. Germline V gives CDR1 MNHEY, CDR2 SVGEGT. The V end lost 5 bases, the J end lost 7 bases, and 11 bases lay between the germline ends. CDR3 residues: CASSNWVNGELFF. CDR3 nucleotides: TGTGCCAGCAGTAACTGGGTGAACGGGGAGCTGTTTTTT.

CDR3 nucleotide sequence: TGTGCCAGCAGTCAATTCCAGGGGGCGATTGAAGCTTTCTTT. It specifies CASSQFQGAIEAFF. V is TRBV27 and J is TRBJ1-1; 8 bases fit TRBD1. V shed 5 bases and J 7 bases; nucleotides not matched to a gene: 9. In germline, CDR1 is MNHEY, CDR2 SMNVEV (reference sequence). The CDR3 sequence is 14 residues long.

This rearrangement joins TRBV29-1 to TRBJ2-2; tentatively, D is TRBD1 (6 bases). The V and J ends lost 7 bases and 1 base respectively, with 13 bases between them. Germline V gives CDR1 SQVTM, CDR2 ANQGSEA. The CDR3 runs to 14 residues. CDR3 bases: TGCAGCGCAGGACAGCTTCTGAACACCGGGGAGCTGTTTTTT. It is translated as CSAGQLLNTGELFF.

This clone was seen once. The rearrangement joins TRBV7-3 to TRBJ1-1; TRBD1 matches at 7 bases. The CDR3 contains 14 residues. Unmatched junction bases numbered 5, after V lost 3 bases and J lost 4 bases. In germline, CDR1 is SGHTA, CDR2 FQGTGA. CDR3 in DNA: TGTGCCAGCAGCTTGACAGGGTCGGGCACTGAAGCTTTCTTT. Translating it yields CASSLTGSGTEAFF.

The chain has TRBV18 and TRBJ2-1; 11 bases match TRBD2. This CDR3 has 15 amino acids. V was clipped by 6 bases and J by 4 bases; unmatched bases: 5. CDR1 and CDR2 from the germline V gene are KGHSH and LQKENI. This CDR3 reads CASSPTSGAYNEQFF. CDR3 bases: TGTGCCAGCTCCCCGACTAGCGGGGCTTACAATGAGCAGTTCTTC. The whole variable domain, filled in from reference TRBV18 and TRBJ2-1, reads NAGVMQNPRHLVRRRGQEARLRCSPMKGHSHVYWYRQLPEEGLKFMVYLQKENIIDESGMPKERFSAEFPKEGPSILRIQQVVRGDSAAYFCASSPTSGAYNEQFFGPGTRLTVL.

The V gene is TRBV6-6, the J gene TRBJ1-2; TRBD1 might be the D (6 bases). Germline CDR1 MNHNY, CDR2 SVGAGI (reference sequence). CDR3 length: 16 amino acids. V dropped 6 bases and J dropped 8 bases, with 25 bases sitting between them. In nucleotides, the CDR3 is TGTGCCAGCAGCTCATTCGACGGGACACGGGATTTCGGCTACACCTTC. Its translation is CASSSFDGTRDFGYTF.

This chain joins TRBV7-9 and TRBJ1-1; D perhaps matches TRBD1 (6 bases). Trimming left V 3 bases short and J 0 bases short, with 8 bases between. Germline V CDR1 and CDR2: SEHNR, FQNEAQ (reference sequence). The CDR3 has 14 residues. CDR3: CASSFTGMNTEAFF. Written as DNA, the CDR3 is TGTGCCAGCAGCTTTACAGGGATGAACACTGAAGCTTTCTTT.

This chain connects TRBV7-3 to TRBJ2-1, with no clear D. Germline CDR1 reads SGHTA; CDR2 reads FQGTGA. Between the trimmed V and J ends, which lost 1 base and 5 bases, there was a span of 3 bases. This CDR3 has 12 residues. CDR3 sequence reads: CASSLSDNEQFF. DNA of the CDR3: TGTGCCAGCAGCTTAAGCGACAATGAGCAGTTCTTC.

CDR3 in amino acids: CASSSPSNEKLFF. DNA of the CDR3: TGTGCCAGCAGTAGCCCGTCTAATGAAAAACTGTTTTTT. J is TRBJ1-4 and V is TRBV6-6, with unresolved D. Germline lookup yields CDR1 MNHNY and CDR2 SVGAGI (reference sequence). Between the trimmed V and J ends, which lost 5 bases and 3 bases, there was a span of 7 bases. The CDR3 has 13 residues.

This chain connects TRBV11-2 to TRBJ2-3; no definite D call. Germline lookup yields CDR1 SGHAT and CDR2 FQNNGV. This CDR3 is 13 amino acids long. The V and J ends lost 2 bases and 2 bases respectively, with 5 bases between them. The CDR3, as DNA: TGTGCCAGCAGCTTACCTAACACAGATACGCAGTATTTT. The encoded protein is CASSLPNTDTQYF.

This sequence joins TRBV9 and TRBJ2-3, with D hard to call. Germline CDR1 is SGDLS and CDR2 is YYNGEE. CDR3 length: 20 residues. Trimming stripped 0 bases from V and 4 bases from J, with 27 bases between. For the CDR3, the DNA is TGTGCCAGCAGCGTAGCCCCAGTGGTGGGGTGGGCCGGATCCCCAGATACGCAGTATTTT. Protein sequence: CASSVAPVVGWAGSPDTQYF.

The V gene is TRBV27, the J gene TRBJ2-7, with D perhaps being TRBD1 or TRBD2 (5 bases each). With 5 bases removed from V and 3 bases from J, the gap between germline ends came to 17 bases. Per the germline V gene, CDR1 is MNHEY and CDR2 is SMNVEV (reference sequence). CDR3 length: 15 residues. As DNA, the CDR3 is TGTGCCAGCAGTGCTCTAGAGGGGATCCTCTACGAGCAGTACTTC. Translation gives CASSALEGILYEQYF.

The V call is TRBV10-2, the J call TRBJ1-2, with 7 bases fitting TRBD1. CDR3 length equals 15 residues. Germline values: CDR1 WSHSY, CDR2 SAAADI. The V gene end was trimmed by 6 bases and the J gene end by 3 bases; junction bases not matched to a gene: 10. CDR3 in DNA: TGCGCCAGCAGAACAGGGGACATAAACGACTATGGCTACACCTTC. Protein: CASRTGDINDYGYTF.

CDR3 region: CASRPPGTANYGYTF. The CDR3 DNA is TGCGCCAGCAGGCCACCCGGGACAGCCAACTATGGCTACACCTTC. V usage is TRBV5-1 and J usage is TRBJ1-2, with 7 bases identical to TRBD1. Per the germline V gene, CDR1 is SGHRS and CDR2 is YFSETQ. The junction had 9 bases not matched to a gene; V was cut back by 5 bases and J by 2 bases. This CDR3 is built from 15 residues.

The table lists this clone with a count of one. This sequence joins TRBV29-1 and TRBJ1-2, with 11 bases fitting TRBD1. The CDR3 has 13 amino acids. Trimming took 7 bases from V and 7 from J; bases not matched to a gene: 8. CDR1 and CDR2 (germline): SQVTM, ANQGSEA. CDR3 region: CSASGQGASGYTF. Written as DNA, the CDR3 is TGCAGCGCATCCGGACAGGGGGCAAGTGGCTACACCTTC.

The chain has TRBV30 and TRBJ1-2; 8 bases map to TRBD1. The CDR3 covers 13 residues. J lost 3 bases, V lost 2 bases, and 2 bases had no gene match. Germline loops: CDR1 GTSNPN, CDR2 SVGIG (reference sequence). The CDR3 coding sequence is TGTGCCTGGAGTCCGGGACAGGACTATGGCTACACCTTC. It encodes CAWSPGQDYGYTF.

This clone occurred once. Different DNA sequences within this sample yield the same CDR3. The V gene is TRBV6-1, the J gene TRBJ1-2; D ambiguous. CDR3 length equals 14 residues. The V gene lost 1 base and the J gene lost 4 bases, with 10 bases spanning the gap. Germline V gene lookup returns CDR1 MNHNS and CDR2 SASEGT. CDR3 DNA sequence: TGTGCCAGCAGTGAAGGGCCGGGCCTCTATGGCTACACCTTC. Residues: CASSEGPGLYGYTF.

The gene calls are TRBV18 and TRBJ1-5; D unresolved. CDR1 is KGHSH, CDR2 LQKENI, per germline. This CDR3 comprises 14 residues. The germline V and J ends were trimmed by 2 bases and 0 bases, with 5 bases remaining between them. Here the CDR3 DNA reads TGTGCCAGCTCACCATGGTATAGCAATCAGCCCCAGCATTTT. Its translation is CASSPWYSNQPQHF.

The rearrangement uses TRBV15 and TRBJ1-2, with 7 bases identical to TRBD1. Germline CDR1 reads LNHNV; CDR2 reads YYDKDF (reference sequence). The CDR3 has 16 amino acids. V shed 6 bases, J shed 8 bases, and the junction held 18 bases outside the gene matches. This chain's CDR3 is CATRSLGRQGNIGYTF. CDR3 coding DNA: TGTGCCACCAGAAGTTTAGGGAGACAGGGTAATATAGGCTACACCTTC.

The chain joins TRBV4-1 to TRBJ1-2; the match to TRBD1 covers 7 bases. Per the germline V gene, CDR1 is MGHRA and CDR2 is YSYEKL. The CDR3 runs 15 residues. The J segment lost 7 bases and the V segment lost 1 base, leaving 9 bases of the junction unmatched. The CDR3 here is CASSQATGNLFGYTF. CDR3 coding DNA: TGCGCCAGCAGCCAAGCGACAGGGAATCTATTTGGCTACACCTTC.

CDR3 bases: TGTGCCAGCAGTTCTCAGGGGTTACTCTATGGCTACACCTTC. Translating gives CASSSQGLLYGYTF. This chain uses TRBV2 with TRBJ1-2; D is possibly TRBD1 (6 bases). CDR3 length: 14 residues. Between the trimmed V and J ends, which lost 5 bases and 4 bases, there was a span of 14 bases. Looked up from germline, CDR1 is SNHLY and CDR2 is FYNNEI.

To note about this clone: The sample has other DNA sequences that encode this CDR3 too. The genes are TRBV7-2 and TRBJ1-4; 8 bases fit TRBD1. The germline gives CDR1 SGHTA, CDR2 FQGNSA. The CDR3 runs to 14 residues. After removal of 4 bases from V and 5 bases from J, the junction contained 3 bases not matched to a gene. CDR3 sequence reads: CASSSDRGNEKLFF. Written as DNA, the CDR3 is TGTGCCAGCAGCTCCGACAGGGGCAATGAAAAACTGTTTTTT.

The chain joins TRBV4-3 to TRBJ1-2; 8 positions agree with TRBD1. Trimming at V came to 4 bases and at J to 2 bases, leaving 6 bases not matched to a gene. The V gene's germline CDR1 is LGHNA and CDR2 YSLEER. The CDR3 has 15 amino acids. The DNA of the CDR3 is TGCGCCAGCAGCCGGGACAGGTTACCAAACTATGGCTACACCTTC. It codes for CASSRDRLPNYGYTF.

The CDR3 coding sequence is TGTGCCAGCAGTAGGGACCACTCCTACGAGCAGTACTTC. Translation gives CASSRDHSYEQYF. The chain uses TRBV12-3 or TRBV12-4 and TRBJ2-7; D tentatively fits TRBD1 or TRBD2 (5 bases each). The V and J ends lost 5 bases and 0 bases respectively, with 8 bases between them. The CDR3 consists of 13 residues.

The chain recombines TRBV27 with TRBJ2-3; 11 bases match TRBD1. The CDR3 is made up of 16 amino acids. After removal of 3 bases from V and 6 bases from J, the junction contained 8 bases not matched to a gene. Germline CDR1 is MNHEY and CDR2 is SMNVEV (reference sequence). The CDR3 spells CASSFPGTGGGDTQYF. The CDR3 DNA sequence: TGTGCCAGCAGTTTTCCCGGGACAGGGGGTGGGGATACGCAGTATTTT.